This T cell receptor (beta chain) was identified during a study of OX40 agonist ivuxolimab in advanced cancers. Study overall: An anti-OX40 (CD134) antibody with agonistic activity, ivuxolimab, was administered to patients. All patients had ivuxolimab intravenously every 2 weeks at 0.01 to 10 mg/kg. Mean age approximately 55 years, range about 20 to 79; 82.7% male. Approximately 40% of patients had received prior checkpoint inhibitor therapy.

V lost 1 base and J lost 5, with 6 bases in between. This CDR3 has 12 amino acids. Germline V CDR1 and CDR2: SGHRS, YFSETQ. Clones were sequenced by immunoSEQ multiplex PCR, and TCRdb holds only the in-frame ones, with some missing. The sample holds about 82,000 clones, roughly 92% seen once. The gene calls are TRBV5-1 and TRBJ2-5; D remains ambiguous. The clonotype originates from an adult with an advanced solid tumor such as melanoma, head and neck, liver or kidney cancer. The sequencing here drew on CD4+ or CD8+ T cells sorted from blood, taken in a trial of the OX40 agonist ivuxolimab. The CDR3 here is CASSLRPETQYF. CDR3 in DNA: TGCGCCAGCAGCTTGCGTCCGGAGACCCAGTACTTC.